The 10 T cell receptor beta chains given below trace back to one sample, sequenced in a study of cytomegalovirus exposure and HLA in healthy donors. Amplification used 60 Vbeta primers and 13 Jbeta primers. Clones were read by immunoSEQ multiplex PCR, and TCRdb kept only the in-frame ones, dropping some. This table has about 130,000 clones, 84% appearing once. Specimen: PBMCs. All receptors derive from a man in his forties or fifties in good health and CMV-seronegative.

The chain employs TRBV5-1 and TRBJ2-7; 11 bases are shared with TRBD1. Germline V gene data show CDR1 as SGHRS and CDR2 as YFSETQ. There are 15 residues in the CDR3. Germline trimming cut 3 bases from V and 1 base from J; bases unmatched to any gene: 3. The CDR3 protein is CASSWGTGGSYEQYF. CDR3 DNA: TGCGCCAGCAGCTGGGGGACAGGGGGGTCCTACGAGCAGTACTTC.

This rearrangement joins TRBV7-9 to TRBJ2-1, with no clear D. The CDR3 runs to 14 residues. V lost 1 base to trimming and J lost 8 bases, with 12 bases between them. Germline CDR1 is SEHNR and CDR2 is FQNEAQ (reference sequence). CDR3: CASSLDSRLHEQFF. The CDR3 DNA follows: TGTGCCAGCAGCTTAGATTCCAGGCTACATGAGCAGTTCTTC.

This clone was counted a few times. The V gene is TRBV6-5, the J gene TRBJ2-5, with D possibly matching TRBD1 (6 bases). This CDR3 has 14 amino acids. Germline V CDR1 and CDR2: MNHEY, SVGAGI. V was pared by 2 bases and J by 5 bases, with 12 bases between. CDR3 protein: CASSYSQGSETQYF. CDR3 in DNA: TGTGCCAGCAGTTACAGCCAGGGGTCGGAGACCCAGTACTTC.

This clone was observed a single time. V is TRBV2 and J is TRBJ1-5; the D is unclear. Trimming pared 8 bases from V and 7 bases from J, leaving 18 bases between. In germline, CDR1 is SNHLY, CDR2 FYNNEI. The CDR3 contains 14 residues. CDR3 DNA sequence: TGTGCCAGCTCCCGGGAAGTAGAGGGACAGCCCCAGCATTTT. Residues: CASSREVEGQPQHF.

The genes are TRBV11-3 and TRBJ2-2; TRBD2 matches 13 bases. Germline-derived CDR1 and CDR2 are SGHNT and YENEEA. The V gene end was trimmed by 4 bases and the J gene end by 6 bases; junction bases not matched to a gene: 5. This CDR3 has 16 residues. The CDR3: CASSSGTSGAAGELFF. The CDR3 region has the DNA TGTGCCAGCAGCTCCGGGACTAGCGGGGCGGCCGGGGAGCTGTTTTTT.

The V gene is TRBV14, the J gene TRBJ1-1; D remains ambiguous. V dropped 6 bases and J dropped 4 bases, with 6 bases sitting between them. Germline CDR1 reads SGHDN; CDR2 reads FVKESK. The CDR3 runs 11 residues. CDR3 sequence (DNA): TGTGCCAGCAGTGAGCTCACTGAAGCTTTCTTT. Protein product: CASSELTEAFF.

V usage is TRBV2 and J usage is TRBJ2-7; D may be TRBD1 (6 bases). CDR1 and CDR2 from the germline V gene are SNHLY and FYNNEI. The CDR3 contains 14 residues. The V gene lost 6 bases and the J gene lost 3 bases, with 15 bases spanning the gap. The CDR3: CASRSRDTIYEQYF. The CDR3 region has the DNA TGTGCCAGCAGAAGCCGGGACACTATCTACGAGCAGTACTTC.

The chain joins TRBV5-4 to TRBJ1-3; 7 nucleotides align to TRBD1. From germline, CDR1 is SGHNT and CDR2 YYREEE (reference sequence). The CDR3 spans 17 residues. V lost 3 bases, J lost 1 base, and 10 bases stayed unmatched. The CDR3 loop is CASSWVGGTASGNTIYF. DNA of the CDR3: TGTGCCAGCAGCTGGGTAGGAGGGACAGCGTCTGGAAACACCATATATTTT.

The rearrangement links TRBV9 to TRBJ2-1; D ambiguous. Germline V gene sequence: CDR1 SGDLS, CDR2 YYNGEE. The CDR3 covers 13 residues. The V and J ends lost 3 bases and 10 bases respectively, with 14 bases between them. The CDR3 reads CASSATLVQEQFF. CDR3 nucleotides: TGTGCCAGCAGCGCAACTTTGGTACAGGAGCAGTTCTTC.

This clone has only one observation. V and J are TRBV10-3 and TRBJ2-3; tentative D call: TRBD1 (5 bases). Trimming pared 6 bases from V and 3 bases from J, leaving 16 bases between. Germline values: CDR1 ENHRY, CDR2 SYGVKD. This CDR3 contains 15 residues. The CDR3 DNA reads as TGTGCCATCAGCCTATCTGGGGCCGAAACAGATACGCAGTATTTT. Its translation is CAISLSGAETDTQYF.